A single sample gave rise to the 17 T cell receptor beta chains below, sequenced in a study of Tregs in tolerant kidney transplant recipients. Data came from immunoSEQ multiplex PCR; TCRdb stores just in-frame clones and leaves some out. The sample has around 78,000 clones; less than 95% are singletons. Sequenced here: Tregs from blood, sampled before the transplant. These receptors were taken from a human donor who received a combined kidney and bone marrow transplant.

The chain recombines TRBV7-2 with TRBJ2-3; D gene ambiguous. V shed 3 bases and J shed 4 bases, with 2 bases lying between them. Germline CDR1 and CDR2: SGHTA and FQGNSA. There are 11 residues in the CDR3. CDR3 region: CASSFADTQYF. In DNA form, the CDR3 reads TGTGCCAGCAGCTTCGCAGATACGCAGTATTTT.

The chain recombines TRBV6-5 with TRBJ1-4; D not certain. The CDR3 is 13 residues long. Deletions cut 4 bases from V and 8 bases from J, with 11 bases between. Germline CDR1 MNHEY, CDR2 SVGAGI. Here the CDR3 reads CASSWVSREKLFF. DNA for the CDR3: TGTGCCAGCAGTTGGGTGAGCAGGGAAAAACTGTTTTTT.

The J gene is TRBJ2-1, the V gene TRBV6-5; the D is unclear. Germline V gives CDR1 MNHEY, CDR2 SVGAGI. This CDR3 region has 16 residues. The V gene lost 0 bases and the J gene lost 5 bases, with 14 bases spanning the gap. This CDR3 is CASSYSKQKFNNEQFF. The CDR3 DNA sequence: TGTGCCAGCAGTTACTCGAAACAGAAATTTAACAATGAGCAGTTCTTC.

The V call is TRBV7-9, the J call TRBJ2-1, with TRBD2 matching over 7 bases. Germline CDR1 and CDR2: SEHNR and FQNEAQ (reference sequence). V shed 3 bases, J shed 7 bases, and the junction held 12 bases outside the gene matches. The CDR3 is 16 residues long. CDR3 DNA: TGTGCCAGCAGCTTCAGGCCGTCGGGAGGTTATAATGAGCAGTTCTTC. This codes for CASSFRPSGGYNEQFF. Combining the CDR3 with reference TRBV7-9 and TRBJ2-1 gives the whole variable domain DTGVSQNPRHKITKRGQNVTFRCDPISEHNRLYWYRQTLGQGPEFLTYFQNEAQLEKSRLLSDRFSAERPKGSFSTLEIQRTEQGDSAMYLCASSFRPSGGYNEQFFGPGTRLTVL.

V gene TRBV15 combines with J gene TRBJ2-7; D perhaps matches TRBD1 (6 bases). Germline loops: CDR1 LNHNV, CDR2 YYDKDF (reference sequence). This CDR3 contains 14 residues. V was shortened by 0 bases and J by 1 base, with 7 bases between the two germline ends. CDR3 sequence: CATSRDQGSYEQYF. The CDR3 DNA reads as TGTGCCACCAGCAGAGATCAGGGGTCCTACGAGCAGTACTTC. The full variable domain, completed using reference TRBV15 and TRBJ2-7, is DAMVIQNPRYQVTQFGKPVTLSCSQTLNHNVMYWYQQKSSQAPKLLFHYYDKDFNNEADTPDNFQSRRPNTSFCFLDIRSPGLGDTAMYLCATSRDQGSYEQYFGPGTRLTVT.

The table lists this clone with a count of one. The sample holds other DNA sequences that translate to the same CDR3. The chain links TRBV5-1 to TRBJ2-7; 11 nucleotides match TRBD2. V dropped 4 bases and J dropped 3; count of bases not matched to a gene: 3. The CDR3 length is 14 residues. Germline V gene sequence: CDR1 SGHRS, CDR2 YFSETQ. This CDR3 is CASSLGTSGYEQYF. CDR3 DNA sequence: TGCGCCAGCAGCCTAGGGACTAGCGGCTACGAGCAGTACTTC.

This chain's CDR3 is CASRLGRDNEQFF. The DNA for the CDR3 is TGTGCCAGCAGACTAGGACGGGACAATGAGCAGTTCTTC. This chain links TRBV28 with TRBJ2-1, with a weak D call TRBD2 (5 bases). This CDR3 spans 13 amino acids. Germline CDR1 and CDR2: MDHEN and SYDVKM. Deletions cut 6 bases from V and 5 bases from J, with 11 bases between.

A single count supports this clone. This chain joins TRBV2 and TRBJ1-4; 9 bases map to TRBD1. Losses at the gene ends were 4 bases for V and 8 bases for J; bases not matched to a gene: 5. From germline, CDR1 is SNHLY and CDR2 FYNNEI. There are 14 residues in the CDR3. The CDR3 region is CASSGGQGREKLFF. CDR3 DNA: TGTGCCAGCAGTGGAGGACAGGGGAGGGAAAAACTGTTTTTT.

CDR3 region: CASSSGQNYGYTF. In DNA form, the CDR3 reads TGTGCCAGCAGCTCTGGACAGAACTATGGCTACACCTTC. J is TRBJ1-2 and V is TRBV28; weak D call: TRBD1 (6 bases). CDR3 length equals 13 residues. Germline V gene sequence: CDR1 MDHEN, CDR2 SYDVKM. Trimming removed 6 bases at V and 2 bases at J, with 10 bases between.

CDR3 region: CASSHPGTGVSEQYF. As DNA, the CDR3 is TGTGCCAGCAGCCATCCCGGGACAGGGGTTTCTGAGCAGTACTTC. This chain uses TRBV4-2 with TRBJ2-7, with TRBD1 matching over 10 bases. The CDR3 is made up of 15 amino acids. The V and J ends lost 3 bases and 7 bases, in that order; junction bases with no gene match: 9. The germline V gene encodes CDR1 LGHNA and CDR2 YNFKEQ.

The chain carries TRBV6-6 and TRBJ2-1, with 11 bases matching TRBD2. This CDR3 region has 15 residues. CDR1 is MNHNY, CDR2 SVGAGI, per germline (reference sequence). V dropped 3 bases and J dropped 5; count of bases not matched to a gene: 3. This chain's CDR3 is CASSYTSGSHNEQFF. The CDR3 DNA follows: TGTGCCAGCAGTTATACTAGCGGGAGTCACAATGAGCAGTTCTTC.

The chain uses TRBV19 and TRBJ1-2, with no clear D. The CDR3 runs 12 residues. CDR1 and CDR2 (germline): LNHDA, SQIVND (reference sequence). V was clipped by 7 bases and J by 4 bases, with 10 bases between them. The CDR3 is CASTTAFYGYTF. DNA of the CDR3: TGTGCCAGTACCACGGCCTTCTATGGCTACACCTTC.

The gene calls are TRBV11-3 and TRBJ2-5; tentatively, D is TRBD1 or TRBD2 (6 bases each). In germline, CDR1 is SGHNT, CDR2 YENEEA. The CDR3 sequence is 15 residues long. With 3 bases removed from V and 1 base from J, the gap between germline ends came to 12 bases. The CDR3 reads CASSFGGGLQETQYF. The CDR3 DNA reads as TGTGCCAGCAGCTTCGGAGGGGGGCTCCAAGAGACCCAGTACTTC.

CDR3 protein: CASSQDLERESTGELFF. Here the CDR3 DNA reads TGCGCCAGCAGCCAAGATCTGGAGCGGGAGTCAACCGGGGAGCTGTTTTTT. The chain uses TRBV4-1 and TRBJ2-2, with 8 bases fitting TRBD2. The germline V gene has CDR1 MGHRA and CDR2 YSYEKL. The CDR3 sequence is 17 residues long. Trimming removed 0 bases from V and 5 bases from J; junction bases left unmatched: 8.

This sequence joins TRBV28 and TRBJ2-7, with 7 bases matching TRBD2. CDR1 is MDHEN and CDR2 is SYDVKM in the germline V gene. Trimming took 7 bases from V and 0 from J; bases not matched to a gene: 18. The CDR3 length is 18 residues. CDR3 protein: CASTPVGLAREGSYEQYF. In nucleotides, the CDR3 is TGTGCCAGCACTCCCGTTGGCCTAGCGAGGGAGGGCTCCTACGAGCAGTACTTC.

This chain links TRBV28 with TRBJ1-5, with D possibly TRBD1 on 5 matching bases. This CDR3 is 19 amino acids long. Germline CDR1 and CDR2: MDHEN and SYDVKM. V was shortened by 1 base and J by 4 bases, with 23 bases between the two germline ends. DNA of the CDR3: TGTGCCAGCAGTTTATTGGCAGGGTTGTTGATTGAGCGGAATCAGCCCCAGCATTTT. As protein: CASSLLAGLLIERNQPQHF. The entire variable domain, with the rest obtained from reference TRBV28 and TRBJ1-5, is as follows: DVKVTQSSRYLVKRTGEKVFLECVQDMDHENMFWYRQDPGLGLRLIYFSYDVKMKEKGDIPEGYSVSREKKERFSLILESASTNQTSMYLCASSLLAGLLIERNQPQHFGDGTRLSIL.

The rearrangement joins TRBV7-3 to TRBJ2-7; no definite D call. V lost 5 bases, J lost 4 bases, and 6 bases lay in between. The germline CDR1 and CDR2 sequences are SGHTA and FQGTGA. This CDR3 comprises 11 residues. The CDR3 reads CASSHIYEQYF. The CDR3 DNA sequence: TGTGCCAGCAGCCATATTTACGAGCAGTACTTC.